This T cell receptor beta chain was identified in a study of T-cell memory formation after mild COVID-19. V dropped 7 bases and J dropped 5 bases, with 12 bases sitting between them. The CDR3 totals 12 residues. Per the germline V gene, CDR1 is SNHLY and CDR2 is FYNNEI. This clonotype was counted ten times or more. TCRdb re-called the 5' RACE reads with MiXCR, one entry per CDR3 protein. Of 350,000 to 500,000 distinct CDR3 sequences in the sample, more than 20% are singletons; the top ten hold about an eighth. V gene TRBV2 combines with J gene TRBJ2-7; D not certain. The source material was PBMCs or a T cell subset sorted from them (not recorded which). The sequence was collected from an adult woman who had mild COVID-19 (a few samples of this study predate the infection). Cell type and time point are not known. CDR3 coding DNA: TGTGCCAGCATGGTCGCCCAGGACGAGCAGTACTTC. It yields the protein CASMVAQDEQYF.